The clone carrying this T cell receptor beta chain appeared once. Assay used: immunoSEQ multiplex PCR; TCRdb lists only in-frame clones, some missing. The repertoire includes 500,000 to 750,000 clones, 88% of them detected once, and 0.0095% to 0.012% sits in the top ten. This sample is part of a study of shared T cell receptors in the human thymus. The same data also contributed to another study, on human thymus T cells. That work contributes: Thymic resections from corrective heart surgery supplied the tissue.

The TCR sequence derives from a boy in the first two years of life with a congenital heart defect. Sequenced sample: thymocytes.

This CDR3 reads CASSLYLCRGETQYF. CDR3 DNA sequence: TGTGCCAGCAGCTTATATCTCTGTAGGGGGGAGACCCAGTACTTC. The rearrangement joins TRBV11-3 to TRBJ2-5; a possible D gene is TRBD1 (6 bases). Germline assignment: CDR1 SGHNT and CDR2 YENEEA. Trimming left V 2 bases short and J 5 bases short, with 15 bases between. There are 15 residues in the CDR3.